This entry lists 32 T cell receptor beta chains sequenced from one sample in a study of siplizumab effects on memory and regulatory T cells. Assay: immunoSEQ multiplex PCR; the TCRdb copy retains only in-frame clones and omits some. The data hold roughly 100,000 clones, with roughly nine tenths observed a single time. The sample taken for sequencing was CD4+ T cells sorted from blood. These receptor sequences come from a human donor in good health.

By frequency in the sample, this clone is medium-sized. This same CDR3 is encoded by further DNA sequences in the sample. The rearrangement joins TRBV9 to TRBJ1-3; D perhaps matches TRBD1 (6 bases). CDR1 and CDR2 from the germline V gene are SGDLS and YYNGEE. The V gene lost 3 bases and the J gene lost 4 bases, with 14 bases spanning the gap. The CDR3 covers 15 residues. The CDR3 loop reads CASSERQALGNTIYF. The CDR3, as DNA: TGTGCCAGCAGCGAGAGACAGGCGCTCGGAAACACCATATATTTT.

The chain is built from TRBV5-8 and TRBJ2-3; TRBD2 agrees at 9 bases. Germline trimming cut 5 bases from V and 0 bases from J; bases unmatched to any gene: 4. Germline assignment: CDR1 SGHTS and CDR2 YDEGEE. CDR3 length: 15 amino acids. This CDR3 reads CASRRAGGSTDTQYF. The DNA for the CDR3 is TGTGCCAGCAGGCGAGCGGGAGGTAGCACAGATACGCAGTATTTT.

The chain links TRBV7-2 to TRBJ2-1, with 8 positions matching TRBD2. V dropped 5 bases and J dropped 1; count of bases not matched to a gene: 7. Germline V gene lookup returns CDR1 SGHTA and CDR2 FQGNSA. CDR3 length equals 16 residues. The chain's CDR3 is CASSGSSGSSYNEQFF. DNA of the CDR3: TGTGCCAGCAGCGGCTCCAGCGGGAGTTCCTACAATGAGCAGTTCTTC.

The J gene is TRBJ1-1, the V gene TRBV5-1, with unresolved D. Germline CDR1 and CDR2: SGHRS and YFSETQ. CDR3 size: 15 residues. Trimming left V 0 bases short and J 3 bases short, with 12 bases between. Written as DNA, the CDR3 is TGCGCCAGCAGCTTGGTTGGAGGCTCGGACACTGAAGCTTTCTTT. It codes for CASSLVGGSDTEAFF.

The V and J genes are TRBV7-2 and TRBJ2-1, with TRBD1 matching 8 bases. V lost 6 bases to trimming and J lost 4 bases; unmatched junction nucleotides: 8. Germline CDR1 and CDR2: SGHTA and FQGNSA. The CDR3 totals 15 residues. The CDR3 reads CASRLTGAVYNEQFF. In nucleotides, the CDR3 is TGTGCCAGCAGATTGACAGGGGCCGTATACAATGAGCAGTTCTTC.

V usage is TRBV6-5 and J usage is TRBJ2-7, with 9 bases identical to TRBD2. The CDR3 consists of 14 residues. CDR1 and CDR2 from the germline V gene are MNHEY and SVGAGI. V lost 7 bases to trimming and J lost 2 bases; unmatched junction nucleotides: 6. The CDR3, as DNA: TGTGCCAGCAAGAGGACTAGCGATCCCTACGAGCAGTACTTC. This translates into CASKRTSDPYEQYF.

The V gene is TRBV18, the J gene TRBJ2-7, with 7 bases matching TRBD2. Unmatched junction bases numbered 7, after V lost 3 bases and J lost 2 bases. The CDR3 runs to 15 residues. Germline V gene data show CDR1 as KGHSH and CDR2 as LQKENI. CDR3 residues: CASSPAASGAYEQYF. CDR3 DNA sequence: TGTGCCAGCTCACCCGCGGCTAGCGGAGCCTACGAGCAGTACTTC. Full variable domain (rest looked up from reference TRBV18 and TRBJ2-7): NAGVMQNPRHLVRRRGQEARLRCSPMKGHSHVYWYRQLPEEGLKFMVYLQKENIIDESGMPKERFSAEFPKEGPSILRIQQVVRGDSAAYFCASSPAASGAYEQYFGPGTRLTVT.

This sequence joins TRBV30 and TRBJ1-3; weak D call: TRBD1 (5 bases). Germline V gene lookup returns CDR1 GTSNPN and CDR2 SVGIG (reference sequence). V was trimmed by 4 bases and J by 1 base, leaving 17 bases between them. This CDR3 spans 16 amino acids. CDR3 in amino acids: CAWIPRTGSSGNTIYF. CDR3 bases: TGTGCCTGGATTCCCCGAACAGGTTCGTCTGGAAACACCATATATTTT.

DNA of the CDR3: TGTGCCAGCAGTTTAAGAGGTGCAGGACAAGAGACCCAGTACTTC. Amino acids: CASSLRGAGQETQYF. The gene calls are TRBV28 and TRBJ2-5, with D hard to call. Germline V lookup: CDR1 MDHEN, CDR2 SYDVKM. V was shortened by 2 bases and J by 2 bases, with 12 bases between the two germline ends. The CDR3 extends over 15 amino acids.

The CDR3 coding sequence is TGTGCCAGCAGTCAAACAGGGAACTATGGCTACACCTTC. Protein product: CASSQTGNYGYTF. The genes are TRBV11-2 and TRBJ1-2, with D possibly matching TRBD1 (6 bases). The length of the CDR3 is 13 residues. From germline, CDR1 is SGHAT and CDR2 FQNNGV. Trimming removed 6 bases at V and 2 bases at J, with 10 bases between.

The V gene is TRBV6-6, the J gene TRBJ1-5, with a possible D match to TRBD1 (5 bases). There are 14 residues in the CDR3. V was cut by 5 bases and J by 4 bases, with 12 bases left in between. The germline V gene encodes CDR1 MNHNY and CDR2 SVGAGI (reference sequence). CDR3 region: CASSIRDRNQPQHF. The CDR3, as DNA: TGTGCCAGCAGTATAAGGGACCGAAATCAGCCCCAGCATTTT.

Only a few counts were recorded for this clone. V gene TRBV20-1 combines with J gene TRBJ1-1; maybe TRBD1 (5 bases). There are 8 residues in the CDR3. The V end lost 7 bases, the J end lost 11 bases, and 8 bases lay between the germline ends. CDR1 is DFQATT, CDR2 SNEGSKA, per germline (reference sequence). Here the CDR3 reads CSVEGAFF. The CDR3 DNA sequence: TGCAGTGTCGAGGGGGCTTTCTTT.

This clone has a single count. The chain joins TRBV21-1 to TRBJ1-5; the table's D call of TRBD1 was not tested on the DNA. TRBV21-1 is designated a pseudogene. The CDR3 runs 17 residues. The CDR3 reads CASSNNRGRHFRQPQHF. CDR3 nucleotides: TGTGCCAGCAGCAATAACAGGGGGCGGCACTTTCGTCAGCCCCAGCATTTT.

This chain links TRBV11-2 with TRBJ1-3; D unclear. The germline CDR1 and CDR2 sequences are SGHAT and FQNNGV. There are 14 residues in the CDR3. Trimming took off 5 bases at V and 0 bases at J, with 8 bases between the two ends. CDR3 sequence (DNA): TGTGCCAGCAGCCCAAACAGCTCTGGAAACACCATATATTTT. Residues: CASSPNSSGNTIYF.

This clone came up once. J is TRBJ2-1 and V is TRBV7-2, with unresolved D. Germline CDR1 and CDR2: SGHTA and FQGNSA. V lost 5 bases and J 6 bases, leaving 8 bases between the germline ends. The CDR3 is made up of 12 amino acids. The CDR3 here is CASSKLSNEQFF. Here the CDR3 DNA reads TGTGCCAGCAGCAAACTCTCCAATGAGCAGTTCTTC.

The gene calls are TRBV30 and TRBJ1-6, with 7 bases fitting TRBD1. CDR1 GTSNPN and CDR2 SVGIG come from the germline V gene (reference sequence). The J segment lost 6 bases and the V segment lost 6 bases, leaving 5 bases of the junction unmatched. The CDR3 is 13 amino acids. The DNA for the CDR3 is TGTGCCTGCGGACAGGAGATTAATTCACCCCTCCACTTT. This sequence encodes CACGQEINSPLHF.

This chain uses TRBV2 with TRBJ1-5, with D perhaps matching TRBD1 (5 bases). V lost 7 bases to trimming and J lost 6 bases, with 13 bases between them. The germline CDR1 and CDR2 sequences are SNHLY and FYNNEI. This CDR3 is 13 amino acids long. DNA for the CDR3: TGTGCCAGCACTAGGACAAGGTCTCAGCCCCAGCATTTT. Translation gives CASTRTRSQPQHF.

V usage is TRBV5-1 and J usage is TRBJ2-3; a possible D gene is TRBD1 (5 bases). The ends were cut back, 0 bases at V and 4 bases at J, with 9 bases in the middle. The CDR3 covers 14 residues. Looked up from germline, CDR1 is SGHRS and CDR2 is YFSETQ. CDR3 in DNA: TGCGCCAGCAGCTTGGCAGGGTGGGCAGATACGCAGTATTTT. Translated, it gives CASSLAGWADTQYF.

The rearrangement uses TRBV28 and TRBJ2-7, with D tentatively TRBD2 (8 bases). CDR1 and CDR2 from the germline V gene are MDHEN and SYDVKM. The ends were cut back, 6 bases at V and 3 bases at J, with 21 bases in the middle. CDR3 length equals 16 residues. The CDR3 region is CASSSGGTETNYEQYF. The DNA of the CDR3 is TGTGCCAGCAGCTCGGGAGGGACAGAAACTAACTACGAGCAGTACTTC.

The rearrangement uses TRBV5-1 and TRBJ2-3, with D tentatively TRBD1 or TRBD2 (5 bases each). V was shortened by 4 bases and J by 1 base, with 19 bases between the two germline ends. Germline lookup yields CDR1 SGHRS and CDR2 YFSETQ. The CDR3 runs 17 residues. The CDR3 DNA follows: TGCGCCAGCAGCCCGTACCGGGACCTAAGAGGCACAGATACGCAGTATTTT. Its translation is CASSPYRDLRGTDTQYF.

The sample holds one count of this clone. The rearrangement links TRBV5-1 to TRBJ2-5, with 8 bases lining up with TRBD1. Matching the DNA end better, TRBJ2-7 makes the J call doubtful. The germline gives CDR1 SGHRS, CDR2 YFSETQ. The CDR3 has 15 residues. The CDR3 loop reads CASSSQGAHRSEQYF. The CDR3 DNA follows: TGCGCCAGCAGCTCCCAGGGGGCCCATCGGTCCGAGCAGTACTTC.

The chain has TRBV15 and TRBJ2-7; D is uncertain. This CDR3 comprises 12 residues. Germline CDR1 is LNHNV and CDR2 is YYDKDF (reference sequence). The V and J ends lost 5 bases and 6 bases respectively, with 11 bases between them. The CDR3 here is CATSHNSVEQYF. In DNA, the CDR3 is TGTGCCACCAGCCACAATAGTGTCGAGCAGTACTTC.

The chain uses TRBV5-4 and TRBJ2-5; weak D call: TRBD1 (6 bases). Trimming removed 3 bases at V and 4 bases at J, with 19 bases between. The CDR3 is 16 amino acids. CDR1 is SGHNT, CDR2 YYREEE, per germline (reference sequence). The CDR3 DNA reads as TGTGCCAGCAGCTCCGTACAGGGAAGGGTAGGAGAGACCCAGTACTTC. It codes for CASSSVQGRVGETQYF.

Here the CDR3 reads CASSFSGNNEQFF. CDR3 in DNA: TGTGCCAGCAGCTTCTCCGGGAACAATGAGCAGTTCTTC. This chain joins TRBV7-3 and TRBJ2-1, with TRBD2 as a possible D gene (5 bases). Per the germline V gene, CDR1 is SGHTA and CDR2 is FQGTGA. V was pared by 3 bases and J by 5 bases, with 8 bases between. This CDR3 contains 13 residues.

The chain links TRBV7-8 to TRBJ1-2, with unresolved D. Looked up from germline, CDR1 is SGHVS and CDR2 is FQNEAQ. Trimming cost V 1 base and J 8 bases, with 14 bases left between them. The CDR3 is made up of 14 amino acids. CDR3 region: CASSLDPPIHGYTF. CDR3 DNA sequence: TGTGCCAGCAGCTTAGATCCCCCCATTCACGGCTACACCTTC.

The rearrangement uses TRBV28 and TRBJ2-5; D is possibly TRBD1 (6 bases). V was shortened by 6 bases and J by 5 bases, with 13 bases between the two germline ends. Germline V gene sequence: CDR1 MDHEN, CDR2 SYDVKM. The CDR3 sequence is 13 residues long. CDR3 coding DNA: TGTGCCAGCAGAGGGGGTTCAGAGGAGACCCAGTACTTC. Amino acid sequence: CASRGGSEETQYF.

This clone has only one observation. CDR3 DNA sequence: TGTGCCAGCAGACATACGAGCAGTAGCAATCAGCCCCAGCATTTT. This translates into CASRHTSSSNQPQHF. The rearrangement links TRBV27 to TRBJ1-5; D is unclear. V was trimmed by 6 bases and J by 0 bases, leaving 12 bases between them. The germline gives CDR1 MNHEY, CDR2 SMNVEV (reference sequence). The CDR3 consists of 15 residues.

The chain joins TRBV5-6 to TRBJ2-1, with 9 bases lining up with TRBD2. Germline V gives CDR1 SGHDT, CDR2 YYEEEE. This CDR3 contains 13 residues. After removal of 4 bases from V and 8 bases from J, the junction contained 4 bases not matched to a gene. The CDR3 loop is CASSRGTSYEQFF. CDR3 DNA sequence: TGTGCCAGCAGCCGTGGGACTAGCTATGAGCAGTTCTTC.

The rearrangement uses TRBV5-5 and TRBJ1-1, with a weak D call TRBD1 (6 bases). Germline values: CDR1 SGHKS, CDR2 YYEKEE (reference sequence). Trimming removed 0 bases from V and 4 bases from J, with 13 bases in between. This CDR3 is 15 amino acids long. CDR3 sequence (DNA): TGTGCCAGCAGCTTGGGTCTGGGGGCCCCCACTGAAGCTTTCTTT. Its translation is CASSLGLGAPTEAFF.

V is TRBV11-2 and J is TRBJ2-7; tentatively, D is TRBD2 (6 bases). The length of the CDR3 is 15 residues. V dropped 1 base and J dropped 0 bases, with 10 bases sitting between them. The germline gives CDR1 SGHAT, CDR2 FQNNGV. CDR3 coding DNA: TGTGCCAGCAGCTTAGGCGGAGGGGTCTCCTACGAGCAGTACTTC. Its translation: CASSLGGGVSYEQYF. The variable domain in full, with the rest retrieved from reference TRBV11-2 and TRBJ2-7, is EAGVAQSPRYKIIEKRQSVAFWCNPISGHATLYWYQQILGQGPKLLIQFQNNGVVDDSQLPKDRFSAERLKGVDSTLKIQPAKLEDSAVYLCASSLGGGVSYEQYFGPGTRLTVT.

The genes are TRBV21-1 and TRBJ2-1; the table's D call, TRBD2, has no DNA check behind it. TRBV21-1 is a pseudogene. The CDR3 length is 14 residues. For the CDR3, the DNA is TGTGTCAGCCCTGGACTAGCGGGGAGGGGTGAGCAGTTCTTC. Translating it yields CVSPGLAGRGEQFF.

The rearrangement links TRBV10-3 to TRBJ1-3, with D possibly TRBD1 on 6 matching bases. CDR1 ENHRY and CDR2 SYGVKD come from the germline V gene. V lost 7 bases and J lost 1, with 11 bases in between. The CDR3 is 14 residues long. The CDR3 DNA sequence: TGTGCCATCAAGGGGGGCAGGTCTGGAAACACCATATATTTT. It is translated as CAIKGGRSGNTIYF.